This T cell receptor beta chain is drawn from a study of post-analysis software for immune sequencing data. Study-level background: Disease courses included relapsing-remitting, secondary progressive and progressive-relapsing multiple sclerosis.

Findings of the study overall: TRBV5-6, TRBV5-1 and TRBV20-1 were among four or five TRBV segments more frequent in patients than controls. F-measure co-clustering was strong for batch-matched samples. The normalized Chao1 diversity of multiple sclerosis patients was significantly lower than that of controls.

Included in the TCR beta cDNA libraries were unique molecular identifiers. Each batch of roughly 0.95 to 10 million T cells produced some 500,000 cDNA molecules. TCRdb passed the PCR reads through MiXCR, listing each CDR3 protein once. The table has roughly 700,000 distinct CDR3 sequences, less than 35% seen once. V dropped 5 bases and J dropped 9 bases, with 8 bases sitting between them. In germline, CDR1 is SEHNR, CDR2 FQNEAQ (reference sequence). CDR3 length: 11 residues. This clonotype was counted between two and nine times. Its antigen is unknown. The sequencing sample was made of blood. This chain uses TRBV7-9 with TRBJ1-5; D is uncertain. This TCR was sampled from a girl aged 5-17 years with multiple sclerosis. The CDR3 loop reads CASSMGGPQHF. DNA of the CDR3: TGTGCCAGCAGCATGGGTGGGCCCCAGCATTTT.